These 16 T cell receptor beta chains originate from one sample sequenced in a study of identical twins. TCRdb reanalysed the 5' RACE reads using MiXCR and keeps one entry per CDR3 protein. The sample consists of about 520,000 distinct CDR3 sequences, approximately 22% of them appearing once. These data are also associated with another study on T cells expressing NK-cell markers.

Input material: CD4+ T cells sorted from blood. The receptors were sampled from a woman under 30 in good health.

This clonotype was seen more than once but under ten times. The CDR3, as DNA: TGTGCCAGCAGTTTGTACGGGGGGCGTTTTGGAAACACCATATATTTT. Translating it yields CASSLYGGRFGNTIYF. The V gene is TRBV12-3 or TRBV12-4, the J gene TRBJ1-3; a possible D gene is TRBD1 (6 bases). V lost 3 bases and J 3 bases, leaving 15 bases between the germline ends. The CDR3 sequence is 16 residues long.

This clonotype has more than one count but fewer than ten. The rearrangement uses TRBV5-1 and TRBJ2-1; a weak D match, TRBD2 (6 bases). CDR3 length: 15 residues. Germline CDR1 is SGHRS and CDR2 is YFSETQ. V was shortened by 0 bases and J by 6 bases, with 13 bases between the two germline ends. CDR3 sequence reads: CASSLGGSGVNEQFF. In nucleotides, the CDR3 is TGCGCCAGCAGCTTGGGCGGTAGCGGAGTCAATGAGCAGTTCTTC.

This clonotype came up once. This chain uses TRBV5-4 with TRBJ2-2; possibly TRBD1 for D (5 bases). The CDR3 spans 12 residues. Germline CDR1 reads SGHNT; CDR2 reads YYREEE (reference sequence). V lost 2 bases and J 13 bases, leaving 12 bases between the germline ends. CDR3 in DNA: TGTGCCAGCAGCTTAGACAGCCGTCGGCTGTTTTTT. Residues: CASSLDSRRLFF.

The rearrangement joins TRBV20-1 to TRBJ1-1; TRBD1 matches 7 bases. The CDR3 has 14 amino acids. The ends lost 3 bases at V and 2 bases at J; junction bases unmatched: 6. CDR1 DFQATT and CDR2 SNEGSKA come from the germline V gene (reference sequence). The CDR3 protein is CSASPGTVNTEAFF. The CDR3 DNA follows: TGCAGTGCTAGCCCCGGGACAGTAAACACTGAAGCTTTCTTT.

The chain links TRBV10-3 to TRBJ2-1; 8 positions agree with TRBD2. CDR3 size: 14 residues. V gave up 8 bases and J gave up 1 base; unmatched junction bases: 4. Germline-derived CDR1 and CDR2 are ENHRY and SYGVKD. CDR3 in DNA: TGTGCCATCTCGGGAGGGTTATCCTACAATGAGCAGTTCTTC. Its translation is CAISGGLSYNEQFF.

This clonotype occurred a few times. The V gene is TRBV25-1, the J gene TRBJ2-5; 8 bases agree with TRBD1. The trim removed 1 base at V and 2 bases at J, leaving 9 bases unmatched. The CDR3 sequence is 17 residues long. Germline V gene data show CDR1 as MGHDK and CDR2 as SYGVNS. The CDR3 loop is CASSEFLGRGRQETQYF. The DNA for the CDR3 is TGTGCCAGCAGTGAATTTCTGGGCAGGGGGCGTCAAGAGACCCAGTACTTC.

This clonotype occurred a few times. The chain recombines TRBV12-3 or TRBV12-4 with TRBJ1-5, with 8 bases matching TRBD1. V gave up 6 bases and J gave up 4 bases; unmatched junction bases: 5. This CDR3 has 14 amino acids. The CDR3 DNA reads TGTGCCAGCAGCTTATGGACAGGGAATCAGCCCCAGCATTTT. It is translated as CASSLWTGNQPQHF.

CDR3 DNA sequence: TGTGCCTGGAGCGTCCTGGACTGGACTAATGAGCAGTTCTTC. Translated, it gives CAWSVLDWTNEQFF. V and J are TRBV30 and TRBJ2-1, with TRBD2 as a possible D gene (5 bases). Per germline, CDR1 GTSNPN and CDR2 SVGIG (reference sequence). The CDR3 covers 14 residues. The V end was cut by 3 bases, the J end by 7 bases, with 16 bases between.

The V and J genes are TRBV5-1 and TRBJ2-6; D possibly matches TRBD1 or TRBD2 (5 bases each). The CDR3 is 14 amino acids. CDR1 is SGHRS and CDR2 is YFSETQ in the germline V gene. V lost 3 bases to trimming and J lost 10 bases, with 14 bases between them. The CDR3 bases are TGCGCCAGCAGCTGGGCCGGGACGGAAAACGTCCTGACTTTC. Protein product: CASSWAGTENVLTF.

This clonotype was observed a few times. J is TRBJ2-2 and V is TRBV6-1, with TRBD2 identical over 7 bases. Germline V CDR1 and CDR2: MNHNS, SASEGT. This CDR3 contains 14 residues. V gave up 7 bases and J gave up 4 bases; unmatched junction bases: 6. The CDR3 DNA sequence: TGTGCCAGCAAAGCGGGAAGAGGCACCGGGGAGCTGTTTTTT. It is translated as CASKAGRGTGELFF.

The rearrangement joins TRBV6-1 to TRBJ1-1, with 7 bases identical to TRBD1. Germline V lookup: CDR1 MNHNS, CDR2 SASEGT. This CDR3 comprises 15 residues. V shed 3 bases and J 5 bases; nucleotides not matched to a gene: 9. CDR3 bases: TGTGCCAGCAGTGACAGACAGGGAGGGGGAACTGAAGCTTTCTTT. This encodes CASSDRQGGGTEAFF.

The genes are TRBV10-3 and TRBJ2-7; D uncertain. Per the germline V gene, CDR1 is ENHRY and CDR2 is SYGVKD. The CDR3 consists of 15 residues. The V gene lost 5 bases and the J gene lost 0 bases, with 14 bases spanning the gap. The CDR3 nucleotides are TGTGCCATCAGTAGCGCCCACACCAGCTCCTACGAGCAGTACTTC. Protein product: CAISSAHTSSYEQYF.

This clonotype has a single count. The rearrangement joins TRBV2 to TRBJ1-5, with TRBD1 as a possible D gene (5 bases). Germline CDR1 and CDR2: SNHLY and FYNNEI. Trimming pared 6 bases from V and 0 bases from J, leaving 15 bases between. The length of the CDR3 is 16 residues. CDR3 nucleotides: TGTGCCAGCAGGGATACCGGGACCGGTAGCAATCAGCCCCAGCATTTT. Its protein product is CASRDTGTGSNQPQHF.

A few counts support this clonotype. DNA of the CDR3: TGCAGTGCTGGGACAGTCCTCTATCGCACCTTC. It translates to CSAGTVLYRTF. The genes are TRBV20-1 and TRBJ1-2, with 7 bases identical to TRBD1. V lost 5 bases and J lost 13; bases outside the gene matches: 10. Per the germline V gene, CDR1 is DFQATT and CDR2 is SNEGSKA (reference sequence). The CDR3 has 11 residues.

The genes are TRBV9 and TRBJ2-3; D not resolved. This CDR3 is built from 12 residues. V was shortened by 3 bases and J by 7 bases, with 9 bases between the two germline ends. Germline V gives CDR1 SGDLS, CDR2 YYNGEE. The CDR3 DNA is TGTGCCAGCAGCGCCGAAGTACATACGCAGTATTTT. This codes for CASSAEVHTQYF.

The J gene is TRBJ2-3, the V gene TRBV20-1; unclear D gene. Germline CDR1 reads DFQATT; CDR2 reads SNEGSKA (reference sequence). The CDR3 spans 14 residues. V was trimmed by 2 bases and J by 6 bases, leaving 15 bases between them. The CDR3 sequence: CSARRGGPVDTQYF. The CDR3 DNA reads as TGCAGTGCTAGACGCGGTGGACCTGTGGATACGCAGTATTTT.